The next 6 T cell receptor beta chains were all read from a single sample in a study of fetal regulatory T cell absence and autoimmunity. Sequencing was performed with immunoSEQ multiplex PCR; in TCRdb, only in-frame clones are kept and a portion is missing. The sample includes more than 85,000 clones, around 72% of them seen just once. Sample: pancreas tissue. The receptors derive from a male donor with IPEX syndrome.

This clone has a handful of counts. The V gene is TRBV12-5, the J gene TRBJ2-7; the match to TRBD2 covers 7 bases. Germline V CDR1 and CDR2: LGHNT, FRNRAP. CDR3 length equals 12 residues. V was pared by 7 bases and J by 4 bases, with 4 bases of the junction left unmatched. CDR3: CASAPGGYEQYF. The CDR3 DNA follows: TGTGCTAGTGCCCCGGGGGGTTACGAGCAGTACTTC.

V is TRBV5-8 and J is TRBJ2-5; D assignment may be TRBD1 or TRBD2 (5 bases each). The CDR3 sequence is 18 residues long. V was shortened by 2 bases and J by 1 base, with 21 bases between the two germline ends. CDR1 is SGHTS and CDR2 is YDEGEE in the germline V gene. Here the CDR3 reads CASSFLFVWGFPQETQYF. The CDR3 DNA is TGTGCCAGCAGCTTTTTATTCGTTTGGGGGTTCCCCCAAGAGACCCAGTACTTC.

Here the CDR3 reads CASSEPNTGELFF. CDR3 DNA sequence: TGTGCCAGCAGTGAACCCAACACCGGGGAGCTGTTTTTT. The chain carries TRBV6-1 and TRBJ2-2, with unresolved D. The CDR3 runs to 13 residues. The V gene's germline CDR1 is MNHNS and CDR2 SASEGT. V dropped 2 bases and J dropped 2 bases, with 3 bases sitting between them.

This chain links TRBV5-1 with TRBJ1-1; D might be TRBD1 (6 bases). Trimming cost V 0 bases and J 7 bases, with 7 bases left between them. This CDR3 has 12 residues. CDR1 and CDR2 from the germline V gene are SGHRS and YFSETQ. DNA for the CDR3: TGCGCCAGCAGCTTGGGGACAGATGAAGCTTTCTTT. It codes for CASSLGTDEAFF.

The rearrangement uses TRBV7-9 and TRBJ2-5; 10 bases fit TRBD1. Germline V gene lookup returns CDR1 SEHNR and CDR2 FQNEAQ (reference sequence). The trim removed 5 bases at V and 5 bases at J, leaving 2 bases unmatched. CDR3 length: 13 residues. DNA for the CDR3: TGTGCCAGCAGCAGGGGACAGGGGGAGACCCAGTACTTC. As protein: CASSRGQGETQYF.

This chain uses TRBV29-1 with TRBJ1-2; 7 bases are a match to TRBD1. The junction had 7 bases not matched to a gene; V was cut back by 7 bases and J by 5 bases. Germline-derived CDR1 and CDR2 are SQVTM and ANQGSEA. This CDR3 contains 12 residues. CDR3: CSGLQGRYGYTF. The CDR3 DNA follows: TGCAGCGGCCTACAGGGGAGGTATGGCTACACCTTC.